The 2 T cell receptor beta chains in this list originate from one sample, sequenced in a study of PD-L1 blockade in urothelial cancer. Time point here: pretreatment peripheral blood. This table comes from immunoSEQ multiplex PCR, and its TCRdb copy is limited to in-frame clones, with some not included. The sample lists 95,000 or so clones; 80% to 90% were seen once. Here the sequenced sample was PBMCs, taken around atezolizumab (anti-PD-L1) treatment. The receptors originated from a man aged 55-75 years with urothelial cancer.

V gene TRBV4-3 combines with J gene TRBJ2-7; D is perhaps TRBD2 (6 bases). Trimming cost V 4 bases and J 3 bases, with 13 bases left between them. Germline V gives CDR1 LGHNA, CDR2 YSLEER. CDR3 length: 14 residues. CDR3 region: CASSPGRGLYEQYF. CDR3 DNA: TGCGCCAGCAGCCCCGGGCGGGGCCTCTACGAGCAGTACTTC.

The genes are TRBV9 and TRBJ2-5; 9 bases line up with TRBD2. Trimming removed 0 bases from V and 5 bases from J; junction bases left unmatched: 8. In germline, CDR1 is SGDLS, CDR2 YYNGEE. The CDR3 covers 16 residues. The CDR3 reads CASSVGTSGPGETQYF. The DNA of the CDR3 is TGTGCCAGCAGCGTAGGAACTAGCGGGCCCGGGGAGACCCAGTACTTC.